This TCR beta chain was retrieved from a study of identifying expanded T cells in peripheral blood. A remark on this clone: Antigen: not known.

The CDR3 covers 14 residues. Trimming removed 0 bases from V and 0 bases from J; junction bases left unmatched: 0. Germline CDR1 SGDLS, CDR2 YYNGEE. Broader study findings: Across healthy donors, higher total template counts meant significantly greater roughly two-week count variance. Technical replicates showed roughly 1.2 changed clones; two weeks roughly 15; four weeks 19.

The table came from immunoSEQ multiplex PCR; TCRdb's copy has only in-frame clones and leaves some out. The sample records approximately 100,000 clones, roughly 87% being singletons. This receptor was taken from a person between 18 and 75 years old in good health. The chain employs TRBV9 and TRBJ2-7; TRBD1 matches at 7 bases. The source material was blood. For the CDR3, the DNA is TGTGCCAGCAGCGTAGAGGGGGCCTCCTACGAGCAGTACTTC. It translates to CASSVEGASYEQYF.